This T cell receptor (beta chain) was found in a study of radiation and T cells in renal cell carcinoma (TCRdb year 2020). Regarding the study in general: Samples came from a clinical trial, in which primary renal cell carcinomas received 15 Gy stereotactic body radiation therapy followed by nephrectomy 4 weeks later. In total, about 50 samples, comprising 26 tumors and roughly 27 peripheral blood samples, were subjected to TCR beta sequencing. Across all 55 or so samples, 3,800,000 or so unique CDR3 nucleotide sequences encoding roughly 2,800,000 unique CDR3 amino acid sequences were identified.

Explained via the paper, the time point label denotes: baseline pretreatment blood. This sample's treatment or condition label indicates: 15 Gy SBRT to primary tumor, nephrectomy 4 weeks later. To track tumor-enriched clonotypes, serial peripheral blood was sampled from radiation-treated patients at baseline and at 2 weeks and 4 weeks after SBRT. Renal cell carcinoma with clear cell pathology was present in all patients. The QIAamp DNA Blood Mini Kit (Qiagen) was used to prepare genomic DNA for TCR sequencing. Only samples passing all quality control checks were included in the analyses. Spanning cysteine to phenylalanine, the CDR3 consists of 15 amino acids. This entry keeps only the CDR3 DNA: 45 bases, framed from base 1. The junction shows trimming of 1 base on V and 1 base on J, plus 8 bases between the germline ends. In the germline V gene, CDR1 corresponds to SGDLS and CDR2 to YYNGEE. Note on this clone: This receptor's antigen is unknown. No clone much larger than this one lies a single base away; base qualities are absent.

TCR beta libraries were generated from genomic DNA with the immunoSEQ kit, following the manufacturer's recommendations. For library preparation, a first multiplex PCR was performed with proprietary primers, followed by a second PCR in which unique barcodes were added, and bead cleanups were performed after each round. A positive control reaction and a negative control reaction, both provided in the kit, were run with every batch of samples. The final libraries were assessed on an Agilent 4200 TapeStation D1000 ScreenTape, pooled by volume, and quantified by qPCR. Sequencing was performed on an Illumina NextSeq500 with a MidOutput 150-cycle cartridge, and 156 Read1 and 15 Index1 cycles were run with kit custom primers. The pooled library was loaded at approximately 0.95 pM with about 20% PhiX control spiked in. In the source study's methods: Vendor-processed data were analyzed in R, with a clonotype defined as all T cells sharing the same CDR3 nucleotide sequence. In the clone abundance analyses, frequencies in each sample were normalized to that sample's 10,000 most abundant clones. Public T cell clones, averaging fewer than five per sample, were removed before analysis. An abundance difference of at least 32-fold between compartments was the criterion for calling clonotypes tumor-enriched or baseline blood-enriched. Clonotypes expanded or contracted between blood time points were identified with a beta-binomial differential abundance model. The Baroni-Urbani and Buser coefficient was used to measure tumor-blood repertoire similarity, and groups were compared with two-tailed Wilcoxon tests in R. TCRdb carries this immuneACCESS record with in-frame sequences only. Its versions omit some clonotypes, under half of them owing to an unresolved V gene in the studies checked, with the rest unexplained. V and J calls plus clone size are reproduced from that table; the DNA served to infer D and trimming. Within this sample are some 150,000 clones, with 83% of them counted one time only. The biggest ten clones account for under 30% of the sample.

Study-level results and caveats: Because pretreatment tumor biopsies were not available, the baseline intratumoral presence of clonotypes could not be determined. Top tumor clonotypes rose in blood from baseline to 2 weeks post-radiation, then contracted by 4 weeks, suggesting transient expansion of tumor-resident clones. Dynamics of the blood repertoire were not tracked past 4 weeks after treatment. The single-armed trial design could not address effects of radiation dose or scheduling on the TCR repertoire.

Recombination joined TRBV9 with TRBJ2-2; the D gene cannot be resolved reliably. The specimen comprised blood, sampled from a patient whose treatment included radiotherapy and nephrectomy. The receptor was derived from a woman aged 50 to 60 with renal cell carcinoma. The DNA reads TGTGCCAGCAGCGTAAGGCAGAAGAACACCGGGGAGCTGTTTTTT. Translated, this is CASSVRQKNTGELFF.